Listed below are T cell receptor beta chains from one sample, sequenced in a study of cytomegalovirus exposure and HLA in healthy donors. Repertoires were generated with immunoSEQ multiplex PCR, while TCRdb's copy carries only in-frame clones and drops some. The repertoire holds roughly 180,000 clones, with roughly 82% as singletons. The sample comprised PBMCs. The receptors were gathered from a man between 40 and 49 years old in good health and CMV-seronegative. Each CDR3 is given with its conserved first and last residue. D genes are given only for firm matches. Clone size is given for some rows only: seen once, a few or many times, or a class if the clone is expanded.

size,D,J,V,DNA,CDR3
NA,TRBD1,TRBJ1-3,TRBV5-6,TGTGCCAGCAGCTACAGGGGCCTCTCTGGAAACACCATATATTTT,CASSYRGLSGNTIYF
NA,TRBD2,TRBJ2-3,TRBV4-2,TGTGCCAGCAGCCAAGAAGCTAGCGGGAGTTTTGGAGATACGCAGTATTTT,CASSQEASGSFGDTQYF
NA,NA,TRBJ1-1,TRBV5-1,TGCGCCAGCAGCTCACACCCGGGGACTGAAGCTTTCTTT,CASSSHPGTEAFF
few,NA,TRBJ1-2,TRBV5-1,TGCGCCAGCAGCCCGTCGTTCGAGGGCTACACCTTC,CASSPSFEGYTF
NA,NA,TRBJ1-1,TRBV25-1,TGTGCCAGCAGTGAATGGTCGAGATATACGAACACTGAAGCTTTCTTT,CASSEWSRYTNTEAFF
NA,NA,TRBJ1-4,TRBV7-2,TGTGCCAGCAGCTGGGAGGGGAATAATGAAAAACTGTTTTTT,CASSWEGNNEKLFF
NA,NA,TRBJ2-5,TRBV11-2,TGTGCCAGCAGCTTAGGAACTTTACAAGAGACCCAGTACTTC,CASSLGTLQETQYF
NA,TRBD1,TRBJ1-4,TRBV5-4,TGTGCCAGCAGCTCGGGACAGATTAATGAAAAACTGTTTTTT,CASSSGQINEKLFF
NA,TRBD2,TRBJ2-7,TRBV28,TGTGCCAGCAGAATAGCGGGAGCGTCCTACGAGCAGTACTTC,CASRIAGASYEQYF
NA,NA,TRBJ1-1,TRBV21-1,TGTGCCAGCGGCAAAGCCCCGGACTGCACTGAAGCTTTCTTT,CASGKAPDCTEAFF
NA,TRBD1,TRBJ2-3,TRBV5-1,TGCGCCAGCAGCTTGACAGGGGGCACGACAGATACGCAGTATTTT,CASSLTGGTTDTQYF
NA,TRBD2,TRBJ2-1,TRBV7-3,TGTGCCAGCAGCTTAAAGTCTAGCGGGGGTGGGAATGAGCAGTTCTTC,CASSLKSSGGGNEQFF
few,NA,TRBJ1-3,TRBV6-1,TGTGCCAGCCAATATCCAGACTCTGGAAACACCATATATTTT,CASQYPDSGNTIYF
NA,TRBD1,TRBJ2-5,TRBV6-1,TGTGCCAGCAGCGGACAGGGGGCATTGGAGACCCAGTACTTC,CASSGQGALETQYF
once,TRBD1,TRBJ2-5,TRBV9,TGTGCCAGCAGCGCGGGACAGGCAAACTACCAAGAGACCCAGTACTTC,CASSAGQANYQETQYF
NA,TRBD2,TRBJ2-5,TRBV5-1,TGCGCCAGCAGCGGGGGACTAGCGGCCACGCAAGAGACCCAGTACTTC,CASSGGLAATQETQYF
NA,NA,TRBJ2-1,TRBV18,TGTGCCAGCTCACCAAATCGGGGGAGTGCCTACAATGAGCAGTTCTTC,CASSPNRGSAYNEQFF
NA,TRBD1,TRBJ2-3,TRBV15,TGTGCCACCCAACCCCCGGGACAGCGACCAGATACGCAGTATTTT,CATQPPGQRPDTQYF
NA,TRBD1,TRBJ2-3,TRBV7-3,TGTGCCAGCAGCAGGACAGGGGGAATAGATACGCAGTATTTT,CASSRTGGIDTQYF
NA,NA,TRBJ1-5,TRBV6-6,TGTGCCAGCAGTTACTCCGGGGGGACTCAGCCCCAGCATTTT,CASSYSGGTQPQHF
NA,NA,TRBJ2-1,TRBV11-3,TGTGCCAGCAGCTCCTGGGACTCAAACAATGAGCAGTTCTTC,CASSSWDSNNEQFF
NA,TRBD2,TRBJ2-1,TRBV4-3,TGCGCCAGCAGCCAAGGGGGACTAGCGTTAGGACATGAGCAGTTCTTC,CASSQGGLALGHEQFF
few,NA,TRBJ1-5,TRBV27,TGTGCCAGCAGACGGTCTACAGCCTCGAGCAATCAGCCCCAGCATTTT,CASRRSTASSNQPQHF
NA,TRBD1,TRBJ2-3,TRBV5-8,TGTGCCAGCAGCTTGGGGACAGGGGGCGTCACAGATACGCAGTATTTT,CASSLGTGGVTDTQYF
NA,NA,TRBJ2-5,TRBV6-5,TGTGCCAGCAGCCCGGGCCTCAGCGGAGAGACCCAGTACTTC,CASSPGLSGETQYF
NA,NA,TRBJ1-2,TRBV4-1,TGCGCCAGCAGCCAGTCGATGGCGACAGGAGCCCACCTTGGCTACACCTTC,CASSQSMATGAHLGYTF
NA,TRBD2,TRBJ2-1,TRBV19,TGTGCCAGTAGTAGGGGGGGGACTACTAATGAGCAGTTCTTC,CASSRGGTTNEQFF
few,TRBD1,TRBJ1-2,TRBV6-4,TGTGCCAGCAGTGACCGCCTACCGGGACAGGGGGGCTATGGCTACACCTTC,CASSDRLPGQGGYGYTF